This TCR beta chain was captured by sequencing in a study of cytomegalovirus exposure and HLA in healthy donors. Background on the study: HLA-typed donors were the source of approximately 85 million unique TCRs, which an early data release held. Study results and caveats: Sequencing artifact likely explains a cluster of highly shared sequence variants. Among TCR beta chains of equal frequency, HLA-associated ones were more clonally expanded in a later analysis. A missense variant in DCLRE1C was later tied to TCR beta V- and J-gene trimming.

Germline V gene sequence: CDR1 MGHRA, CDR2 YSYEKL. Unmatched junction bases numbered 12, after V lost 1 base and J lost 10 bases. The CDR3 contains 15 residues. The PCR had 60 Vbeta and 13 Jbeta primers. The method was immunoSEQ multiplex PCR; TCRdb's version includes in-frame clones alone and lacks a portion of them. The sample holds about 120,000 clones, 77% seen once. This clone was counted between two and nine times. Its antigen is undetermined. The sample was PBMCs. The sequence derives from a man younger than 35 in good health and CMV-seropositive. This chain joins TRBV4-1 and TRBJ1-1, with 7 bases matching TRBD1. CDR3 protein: CASSQGSETGSRAFF. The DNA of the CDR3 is TGCGCCAGCAGCCAAGGAAGCGAGACAGGGTCAAGAGCTTTCTTT.